The following is a TCR beta chain sequence with its context. Its antigen is unknown. The data derive from a study of CXCR3-negative and CXCR3-positive naive CD8 T cells. Study-wide results and limits: Naive cells that were CXCR3-positive had more hydrophobic TRB CDR3s (compared with CXCR3-negative naive cells).

Germline V gene data show CDR1 as SQVTM and CDR2 as ANQGSEA. CDR3 size: 13 residues. With UMI labels, 5' RACE was used to prepare the TRB cDNA libraries. With the 5' RACE reads reprocessed, TCRdb shows one record per CDR3 protein and no DNA. Its clone listing holds approximately 88,000 distinct CDR3 sequences. The chain recombines TRBV29-1 with TRBJ1-1. This clonotype was obtained from a human donor in good health. Some clones in this sample may be carry-over from other donors' samples. The material sequenced was naive CXCR3+ CD8+ T cells from blood. The subset is: CD45RO-CCR7+CD27+CD95- naive CD8+ T cells expressing CXCR3 (TNR3+). The CDR3 region is CSVYGKMNTEAFF.